The 3 T cell receptor beta chains reported below all come from one sample, sequenced in a study of T cell clones after liver transplantation (dated 2019 in TCRdb). The protocol used for the library was the immunoSEQ multiplex PCR assay. Sourced from immuneACCESS, this table was stored by TCRdb with only in-frame sequences that have V and J called. A share of the clones is absent; for the studies checked, an unresolved V gene accounts for under half, and the remainder has no known explanation. Counted in this sample were over 5,500 clones; 65% to 80% of them appeared once. The ten largest make up 37% of the sample. Sequencing used CD8+ T cells from blood, obtained 24 months after liver transplant. The receptor source for this set is a human patient who received a liver transplant. After a transplant, not all T cells may be the patient's own; some may come from the graft donor.

The chain couples TRBV29-1 to TRBJ2-3; D possibly corresponds to TRBD1 (7 bases). This CDR3 spans 14 amino acids. V gave up 6 bases and J gave up 1 base, with 14 bases separating them. Germline-derived CDR1 and CDR2 are SQVTM and ANQGSEA. The CDR3 DNA sequence: TGCAGCGTCGCAGGGGGGTTGGGCACAGATACGCAGTATTTT. It translates to CSVAGGLGTDTQYF.

This rearrangement joins TRBV7-2 to TRBJ2-3; D remains ambiguous. The CDR3 sequence is 14 residues long. Looked up from germline, CDR1 is SGHTA and CDR2 is FQGNSA. V was pared by 4 bases and J by 0 bases, with 8 bases between. The CDR3 region is CASSSRLSTDTQYF. In DNA, the CDR3 is TGTGCCAGCAGCTCCCGTCTAAGCACAGATACGCAGTATTTT. Supplemented by reference TRBV7-2 and TRBJ2-3, the full variable domain reads GAGVSQSPSNKVTEKGKDVELRCDPISGHTALYWYRQSLGQGLEFLIYFQGNSAPDKSGLPSDRFSAERTGGSVSTLTIQRTQQEDSAVYLCASSSRLSTDTQYFGPGTRLTVL.

The chain recombines TRBV29-1 with TRBJ1-4; D perhaps matches TRBD1 (5 bases). This CDR3 region has 13 residues. CDR1 and CDR2 from the germline V gene are SQVTM and ANQGSEA. V lost 6 bases to trimming and J lost 8 bases, with 16 bases between them. The CDR3 here is CSVLTAWEEKLFF. Here the CDR3 DNA reads TGCAGCGTACTGACAGCATGGGAGGAAAAACTGTTTTTT.